Sequencing of this TCR beta chain was carried out in a study of beta chain features in type 1 diabetes. All of the isolated RNA was reverse transcribed, so expressed TCRB transcripts were sequenced. Data came from immunoSEQ multiplex PCR; TCRdb stores just in-frame clones and leaves some out. Found here are under 400,000 clones, roughly a fifth of them singletons; the top ten hold approximately 0.046%. The CDR3 runs 12 residues. Germline CDR1 reads SNHLY; CDR2 reads FYNNEI. Trimming took off 6 bases at V and 5 bases at J, with 10 bases between the two ends. The clonotype was recovered from a young woman in good health. The chain couples TRBV2 to TRBJ2-5; D call uncertain. Sequencing was carried out using naive CD4+ T cells from blood. The CDR3 region is CASSLVRETQYF. The CDR3 DNA reads TGTGCCAGCAGCCTTGTGCGTGAGACCCAGTACTTC. The full variable domain, completed using reference TRBV2 and TRBJ2-5, is EPEVTQTPSHQVTQMGQEVILRCVPISNHLYFYWYRQILGQKVEFLVSFYNNEISEKSEIFDDQFSVERPDGSNFTLKIRSTKLEDSAMYFCASSLVRETQYFGPGTRLLVL.